A selection of T cell receptor beta chains follows, all from one sample in a study of T-cell reconstitution after alpha-beta-depleted transplantation in children. Each CDR3 protein is one row after TCRdb ran MiXCR on the PCR reads. The sample carries about 980,000 distinct CDR3 sequences, under 30% recorded once. Sequencing used PBMCs, mostly from graft donor cells, obtained 360 days after TCRalphabeta/CD19-depleted stem cell transplant. These receptors all stem from a boy younger than two who had a stem cell transplant for SCID, so the T cells may come from the graft donor. Both conserved end residues are part of each CDR3. A D gene is named only where the DNA matches it firmly. Rows may omit the clone size; those that give it use once, few, many or a size class.

size | J | D | V | CDR3 | DNA
many | TRBJ2-1 | . | TRBV27 | CASSWESSYNEQFF | TGTGCCAGCAGTTGGGAGAGCTCCTACAATGAGCAGTTCTTC
. | TRBJ2-7 | TRBD1 | TRBV4-1 | CASSYSGTGVAEQYF | TGCGCCAGCAGCTACTCCGGGACAGGGGTGGCCGAGCAGTACTTC
few | TRBJ1-3 | . | TRBV4-1 | CASSQDRFAGNTIYF | TGCGCCAGCAGCCAAGATCGGTTTGCTGGAAACACCATATATTTT
. | TRBJ2-1 | . | TRBV28 | CASGGLGIGNEQFF | TGTGCCAGCGGGGGTCTGGGGATTGGGAATGAGCAGTTCTTC
few | TRBJ2-1 | TRBD1 | TRBV29-1 | CSVDRGRNEQFF | TGCAGTGTGGACAGGGGCAGGAATGAGCAGTTCTTC
. | TRBJ2-1 | . | TRBV20-1 | CSAWGPNNEQFF | TGCAGTGCTTGGGGGCCTAACAATGAGCAGTTCTTC
few | TRBJ2-1 | TRBD2 | TRBV4-3 | CASSQSSGGAPDNEQFF | TGCGCCAGCAGCCAATCTAGCGGGGGGGCCCCAGACAATGAGCAGTTCTTC
. | TRBJ2-7 | . | TRBV6-1 | CASQIQGAASYEQYF | TGTGCCAGCCAAATTCAGGGTGCTGCATCCTACGAGCAGTACTTC
. | TRBJ2-7 | TRBD1 | TRBV24-1 | CATSDLLDRGEAYEQYF | TGTGCCACCAGTGATTTGCTGGACAGGGGAGAGGCGTACGAGCAGTACTTC
few | TRBJ2-7 | TRBD1 | TRBV20-1 | CSARSMRGLYEQYF | TGCAGTGCTAGATCTATGAGGGGGCTCTACGAGCAGTACTTC
many | TRBJ2-5 | TRBD2 | TRBV9 | CASSVGGLAGGQETQYF | TGTGCCAGCAGCGTAGGAGGTCTAGCGGGGGGCCAAGAGACCCAGTACTTC
few | TRBJ1-2 | TRBD1 | TRBV4-3 | CASSQDLRTGGLNYGYTF | TGCGCCAGCAGCCAAGATCTCCGGACAGGGGGGCTTAACTATGGCTACACCTTC
. | TRBJ2-1 | . | TRBV10-3 | CAIQSGTKVNEQFF | TGTGCCATCCAGTCCGGGACCAAAGTTAATGAGCAGTTCTTC
few | TRBJ2-7 | . | TRBV4-3 | CASSQESRTLRAYEQYF | TGCGCCAGCAGCCAAGAATCCCGGACCCTGAGGGCCTACGAGCAGTACTTC
. | TRBJ1-1 | . | TRBV7-9 | CASSLGHGPPTEAFF | TGTGCCAGCAGCTTAGGGCACGGGCCCCCCACTGAAGCTTTCTTT
many | TRBJ2-7 | TRBD1 | TRBV12-3/TRBV12-4 | CASSLGQGYEQYF | TGCGCCAGCAGCTTGGGACAGGGCTACGAGCAGTACTTC
. | TRBJ2-3 | . | TRBV5-1 | CASSLAGSKSTDTQYF | TGCGCCAGCAGCTTGGCCGGCAGCAAGAGCACAGATACGCAGTATTTT
few | TRBJ1-1 | . | TRBV29-1 | CSVAGYTEAFF | TGCAGCGTTGCAGGGTACACTGAAGCTTTCTTT
. | TRBJ2-7 | . | TRBV28 | CASRPPTGSYEQYF | TGTGCCAGCAGACCCCCAACAGGCTCCTACGAGCAGTACTTC
few | TRBJ2-7 | . | TRBV20-1 | CSAATVGYEQYF | TGCAGCGCCGCTACCGTGGGTTACGAGCAGTACTTC
few | TRBJ1-2 | . | TRBV13 | CASSPTDGGYGYTF | TGTGCCAGCAGCCCAACGGACGGAGGCTATGGCTACACCTTC